These T cell receptor beta chains were read from a single sample in a study of T cell responses to AZD1222 COVID-19 vaccine. Using immunoSEQ multiplex PCR, the repertoire was profiled, and TCRdb retains in-frame clones only, with some absent. The sample shows approximately 100,000 clones, approximately 88% of them seen only once. The sequenced sample was peripheral blood, obtained 28 days after the second AZD1222 dose. Receptors originate from an adult who received the AZD1222 COVID-19 vaccine. Both conserved end residues are part of each CDR3. Fields, in order: D gene, V gene, clone size, CDR3 length, J gene, CDR3 DNA, CDR3 protein. A D gene is named only where the DNA matches it firmly. The size entry is marked missing in some rows and otherwise reads once, few, many or a size class.

d_call: -; v_call: TRBV5-1; clone_size: -; cdr3_length: 16; j_call: TRBJ2-3; cdr3_nt: TGCGCCAGCAGCCAGCAGGCGGGGGCTAGCACAGATACGCAGTATTTT; cdr3_aa: CASSQQAGASTDTQYF
d_call: TRBD1; v_call: TRBV2; clone_size: -; cdr3_length: 14; j_call: TRBJ2-3; cdr3_nt: TGTGCCAGCAGGGACAGGGTTAGCACAGATACGCAGTATTTT; cdr3_aa: CASRDRVSTDTQYF
d_call: -; v_call: TRBV16; clone_size: -; cdr3_length: 11; j_call: TRBJ2-2; cdr3_nt: TGTGCCAGCCGTGGGCGCGGGGAGCTGTTTTTT; cdr3_aa: CASRGRGELFF
d_call: -; v_call: TRBV15; clone_size: -; cdr3_length: 15; j_call: TRBJ1-1; cdr3_nt: TGTGCCACCAGCAGAGATGGAGGTTTTGATAATGAAGCTTTCTTT; cdr3_aa: CATSRDGGFDNEAFF
d_call: TRBD1; v_call: TRBV18; clone_size: once; cdr3_length: 15; j_call: TRBJ1-4; cdr3_nt: TGTGCCAGCTCGGTTCCGACAGGGACTAATGAAAAACTGTTTTTT; cdr3_aa: CASSVPTGTNEKLFF
d_call: -; v_call: TRBV6-5; clone_size: -; cdr3_length: 16; j_call: TRBJ1-1; cdr3_nt: TGTGCCAGCAGTTACTCGACTAACAGGCGGAACACTGAAGCTTTCTTT; cdr3_aa: CASSYSTNRRNTEAFF
d_call: -; v_call: TRBV5-1; clone_size: -; cdr3_length: 15; j_call: TRBJ2-7; cdr3_nt: TGCGCCAGCAGCTTACCCCGGGCCCAGGGCCACGAGCAGTACTTC; cdr3_aa: CASSLPRAQGHEQYF
d_call: TRBD1; v_call: TRBV18; clone_size: -; cdr3_length: 16; j_call: TRBJ1-2; cdr3_nt: TGTGCCAGCTCACCGGGACAGGGGGGTGCCAACTATGGCTACACCTTC; cdr3_aa: CASSPGQGGANYGYTF
d_call: TRBD1; v_call: TRBV10-2; clone_size: -; cdr3_length: 14; j_call: TRBJ1-2; cdr3_nt: TGCGCCAGCAGGGAATCGGGACAGTCCCAGGGCTACACCTTC; cdr3_aa: CASRESGQSQGYTF
d_call: TRBD2; v_call: TRBV6-1; clone_size: -; cdr3_length: 18; j_call: TRBJ2-1; cdr3_nt: TGTGCCAGCAGTGCGACCGCGACTAGCGGGGGTTTAGGCAATGAGCAGTTCTTC; cdr3_aa: CASSATATSGGLGNEQFF
d_call: -; v_call: TRBV7-9; clone_size: -; cdr3_length: 12; j_call: TRBJ1-1; cdr3_nt: TGTGCCAGCAGCTTAACCCTCCGGGAAGCTTTCTTT; cdr3_aa: CASSLTLREAFF
d_call: -; v_call: TRBV5-4; clone_size: few; cdr3_length: 12; j_call: TRBJ1-1; cdr3_nt: TGTGCCAGCAGCTCGAGCGCCACTGAAGCTTTCTTT; cdr3_aa: CASSSSATEAFF
d_call: TRBD2; v_call: TRBV6-1; clone_size: once; cdr3_length: 15; j_call: TRBJ2-1; cdr3_nt: TGTGCCAGCAGTGATTGGACTAGCGGGGGGCCAGGGCAGTTCTTC; cdr3_aa: CASSDWTSGGPGQFF
d_call: -; v_call: TRBV5-6; clone_size: -; cdr3_length: 14; j_call: TRBJ1-1; cdr3_nt: TGTGCCAGCAGCCTCGACAGGACCTACACTGAAGCTTTCTTT; cdr3_aa: CASSLDRTYTEAFF